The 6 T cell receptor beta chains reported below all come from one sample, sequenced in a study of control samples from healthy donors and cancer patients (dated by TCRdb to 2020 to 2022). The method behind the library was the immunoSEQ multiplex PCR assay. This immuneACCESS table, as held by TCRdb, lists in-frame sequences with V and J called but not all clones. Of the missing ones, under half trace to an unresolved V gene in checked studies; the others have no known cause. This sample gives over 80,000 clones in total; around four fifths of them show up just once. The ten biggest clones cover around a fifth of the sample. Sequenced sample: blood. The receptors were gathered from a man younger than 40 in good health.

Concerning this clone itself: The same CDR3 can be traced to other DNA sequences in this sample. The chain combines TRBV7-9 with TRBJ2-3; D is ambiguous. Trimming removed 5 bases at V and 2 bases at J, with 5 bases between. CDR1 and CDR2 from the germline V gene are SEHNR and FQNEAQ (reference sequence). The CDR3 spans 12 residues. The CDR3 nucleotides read TGTGCCAGCAGCCCAGACACAGATACGCAGTATTTT. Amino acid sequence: CASSPDTDTQYF.

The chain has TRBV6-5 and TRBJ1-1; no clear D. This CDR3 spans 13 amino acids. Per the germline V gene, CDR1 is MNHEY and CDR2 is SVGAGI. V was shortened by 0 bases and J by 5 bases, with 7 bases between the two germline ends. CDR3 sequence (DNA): TGTGCCAGCAGTTACTCCGGACTGACTGAAGCTTTCTTT. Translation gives CASSYSGLTEAFF.

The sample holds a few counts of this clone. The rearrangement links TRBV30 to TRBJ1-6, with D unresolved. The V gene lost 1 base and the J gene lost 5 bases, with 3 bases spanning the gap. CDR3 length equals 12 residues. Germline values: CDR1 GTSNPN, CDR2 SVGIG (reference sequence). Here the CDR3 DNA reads TGTGCCTGGAGTGCAGATAATTCACCCCTCCACTTT. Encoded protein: CAWSADNSPLHF.

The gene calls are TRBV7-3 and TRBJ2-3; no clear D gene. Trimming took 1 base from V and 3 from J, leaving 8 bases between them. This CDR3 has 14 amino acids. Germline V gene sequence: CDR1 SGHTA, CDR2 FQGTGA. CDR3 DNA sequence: TGTGCCAGCAGCTTAATGGGCCAAACAGATACGCAGTATTTT. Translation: CASSLMGQTDTQYF.

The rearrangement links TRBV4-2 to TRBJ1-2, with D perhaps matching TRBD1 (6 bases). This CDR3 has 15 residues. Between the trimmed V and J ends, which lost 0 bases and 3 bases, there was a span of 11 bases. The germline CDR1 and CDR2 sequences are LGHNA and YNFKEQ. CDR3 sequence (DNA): TGTGCCAGCAGCCAAGACGAGACAGGCGACTATGGCTACACCTTC. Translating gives CASSQDETGDYGYTF.

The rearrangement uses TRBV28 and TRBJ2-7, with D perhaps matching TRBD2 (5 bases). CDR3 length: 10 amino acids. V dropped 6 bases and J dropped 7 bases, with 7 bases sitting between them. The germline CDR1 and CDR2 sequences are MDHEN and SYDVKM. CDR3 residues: CASSRGEQYF. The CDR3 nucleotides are TGTGCCAGCAGCCGAGGGGAGCAGTACTTC.